These 9 T cell receptor beta chains share one sample of origin, sequenced in a study of cytomegalovirus exposure and HLA in healthy donors. The PCR was carried out with 60 Vbeta primers and 13 Jbeta primers. Clones were sequenced by immunoSEQ multiplex PCR, and TCRdb holds only the in-frame ones, with some missing. The profile shows some 140,000 clones, roughly three quarters of them singletons. Specimen: PBMCs. The receptor set was obtained from a male donor in good health and CMV-seronegative.

This clone was seen only a few times. In DNA, the CDR3 is TGCGCCAGCAGCCAGATGACAGGGGGGAACACTGAAGCTTTCTTT. It translates to CASSQMTGGNTEAFF. The genes are TRBV4-1 and TRBJ1-1, with 9 bases lining up with TRBD1. V lost 3 bases, J lost 1 base, and 3 bases stayed unmatched. Germline CDR1 and CDR2: MGHRA and YSYEKL. CDR3 size: 15 residues.

This sequence joins TRBV10-1 and TRBJ2-5, with D perhaps matching TRBD2 (7 bases). The V end lost 8 bases, the J end lost 5 bases, and 24 bases lay between the germline ends. CDR1 and CDR2 (germline): WNHNN, SYGVQD (reference sequence). This CDR3 region has 16 residues. In DNA form, the CDR3 reads TGCGCCAGCGTTCGAGGCGCGGGGGCGATTCTTGAGACCCAGTACTTC. Protein product: CASVRGAGAILETQYF.

Only one count was recorded for this clone. In DNA, the CDR3 is TGTGCTAGTGGTCCTGGGCCCTCTCGGAGGGGAGACACCGGGGAGCTGTTTTTT. The encoded protein is CASGPGPSRRGDTGELFF. The rearrangement links TRBV12-5 to TRBJ2-2; D possibly corresponds to TRBD2 (6 bases). Trimming cost V 5 bases and J 3 bases, with 22 bases left between them. The germline gives CDR1 LGHNT, CDR2 FRNRAP. The CDR3 length is 18 residues.

The J gene is TRBJ1-5, the V gene TRBV7-2, with D maybe TRBD1 (5 bases). The germline V gene encodes CDR1 SGHTA and CDR2 FQGNSA. V was clipped by 1 base and J by 9 bases, with 16 bases between them. The CDR3 contains 15 residues. CDR3 sequence (DNA): TGTGCCAGCAGCTTAGGGGGGGGGACCCGTGGGCCCCAGCATTTT. It yields the protein CASSLGGGTRGPQHF.

This clone was found a few times. This chain connects TRBV6-6 to TRBJ1-5; D call uncertain. Per the germline V gene, CDR1 is MNHNY and CDR2 is SVGAGI (reference sequence). This CDR3 spans 14 amino acids. The V end was cut by 3 bases, the J end by 1 base, with 7 bases between. The CDR3: CASSYFLSNQPQHF. CDR3 nucleotide sequence: TGTGCCAGCAGTTATTTCCTCAGCAATCAGCCCCAGCATTTT.

The chain employs TRBV18 and TRBJ2-7; TRBD1 aligns across 9 bases. CDR3 size: 14 residues. Germline V gene lookup returns CDR1 KGHSH and CDR2 LQKENI. With V trimmed by 6 bases and J by 2 bases, 5 bases remained unmatched. The DNA of the CDR3 is TGTGCCAGCTCTCGGGACAGGGTCACCTACGAGCAGTACTTC. Residues: CASSRDRVTYEQYF.

The J gene is TRBJ1-6, the V gene TRBV5-6; D is unresolved. CDR1 and CDR2 from the germline V gene are SGHDT and YYEEEE. The CDR3 sequence is 13 residues long. The V gene lost 2 bases and the J gene lost 3 bases, with 3 bases spanning the gap. The CDR3 sequence: CASSFLYNSPLHF. Written as DNA, the CDR3 is TGTGCCAGCAGCTTCCTCTATAATTCACCCCTCCACTTT.

This clone appeared a few times. The genes are TRBV7-3 and TRBJ2-5; D is perhaps TRBD1 (5 bases). CDR1 and CDR2 from the germline V gene are SGHTA and FQGTGA. CDR3 length: 17 residues. V lost 1 base and J 5 bases, leaving 20 bases between the germline ends. CDR3 DNA: TGTGCCAGCAGCTTAAACGGTCGGGTCGCAGGGTCGGAGACCCAGTACTTC. It codes for CASSLNGRVAGSETQYF.

There are a few counts of this clone. The chain has TRBV2 and TRBJ2-7, with 7 bases that match TRBD1. Per the germline V gene, CDR1 is SNHLY and CDR2 is FYNNEI. After removal of 4 bases from V and 4 bases from J, the junction contained 1 base not matched to a gene. CDR3 size: 12 residues. CDR3 bases: TGTGCCAGCAGTGGACAGGGATACGAGCAGTACTTC. Protein product: CASSGQGYEQYF.